The 31 T cell receptor beta chains listed next were all sequenced from one sample in a study of monozygotic twins with inflammatory bowel disease. TCRdb reworked the 5' RACE reads into one entry per CDR3 protein, no DNA. The sample includes around 450,000 distinct CDR3 sequences. Sequenced sample: blood. The receptor source for this set is a human donor with ulcerative colitis or Crohn's disease, or a healthy co-twin of an affected twin (not recorded which).

This sequence joins TRBV25-1 and TRBJ1-1. The CDR3 length is 15 residues. The germline V gene has CDR1 MGHDK and CDR2 SYGVNS. The CDR3 reads CASSAPTRVNTEAFF.

The CDR3 sequence: CASSQDQVHNEQFF. The chain employs TRBV14 and TRBJ2-1. CDR3 length equals 14 residues. The germline V gene has CDR1 SGHDN and CDR2 FVKESK. Based on the CDR3 plus reference TRBV14 and TRBJ2-1, the full variable domain is EAGVTQFPSHSVIEKGQTVTLRCDPISGHDNLYWYRRVMGKEIKFLLHFVKESKQDESGMPNNRFLAERTGGTYSTLKVQPAELEDSGVYFCASSQDQVHNEQFFGPGTRLTVL.

This rearrangement joins TRBV20-1 to TRBJ2-7; TCRdb picks TRBD2, but there is no DNA to check that call. Germline CDR1 and CDR2: DFQATT and SNEGSKA (reference sequence). This CDR3 region has 13 residues. The CDR3 sequence is CSATSGGFYEQYF.

J is TRBJ2-7 and V is TRBV20-1; TCRdb's D call of TRBD2 is untestable without DNA. There are 11 residues in the CDR3. Germline CDR1 DFQATT, CDR2 SNEGSKA (reference sequence). CDR3 amino acids: CSVSGRYEQYF.

V and J are TRBV5-1 and TRBJ2-1; TCRdb designates TRBD2, a call that cannot be tested without DNA. Germline-derived CDR1 and CDR2 are SGHRS and YFSETQ. The CDR3 runs to 14 residues. The CDR3 region is CASSLGGGVNEQFF.

The rearrangement links TRBV5-1 to TRBJ2-7; lacking DNA, the TRBD2 call made by TCRdb goes unchecked. This CDR3 is 15 amino acids long. Germline lookup yields CDR1 SGHRS and CDR2 YFSETQ. The CDR3 sequence: CASSLGSGIYYEQYF. The variable domain in full, with the rest retrieved from reference TRBV5-1 and TRBJ2-7, is KAGVTQTPRYLIKTRGQQVTLSCSPISGHRSVSWYQQTPGQGLQFLFEYFSETQRNKGNFPGRFSGRQFSNSRSEMNVSTLELGDSALYLCASSLGSGIYYEQYFGPGTRLTVT.

V gene TRBV5-1 combines with J gene TRBJ1-6. This CDR3 is 15 amino acids long. Germline assignment: CDR1 SGHRS and CDR2 YFSETQ. The CDR3 is CASSLEASHNSPLHF.

This sequence joins TRBV11-1 and TRBJ2-3; the D call from TCRdb, TRBD2, cannot be confirmed without DNA. The CDR3 is 20 amino acids. Germline CDR1 SGHAT, CDR2 FQDESV (reference sequence). The CDR3 here is CASSLAVGLAGGMSTDTQYF.

The chain links TRBV5-1 to TRBJ2-7; with no DNA, the TCRdb D assignment of TRBD1 cannot be verified. Germline V gene sequence: CDR1 SGHRS, CDR2 YFSETQ. CDR3 size: 14 residues. The CDR3 sequence: CASSLVPEAYEQYF. Full variable domain (rest looked up from reference TRBV5-1 and TRBJ2-7): KAGVTQTPRYLIKTRGQQVTLSCSPISGHRSVSWYQQTPGQGLQFLFEYFSETQRNKGNFPGRFSGRQFSNSRSEMNVSTLELGDSALYLCASSLVPEAYEQYFGPGTRLTVT.

This chain links TRBV5-1 with TRBJ2-7. This CDR3 comprises 14 residues. Germline V gene data show CDR1 as SGHRS and CDR2 as YFSETQ. CDR3: CASSLDAGPYEQYF.

The chain combines TRBV10-3 with TRBJ1-5. This CDR3 region has 16 residues. Germline V lookup: CDR1 ENHRY, CDR2 SYGVKD. The CDR3 reads CAISESGGNSNQPQHF.

V is TRBV5-1 and J is TRBJ2-5; TCRdb picks TRBD2, but there is no DNA to check that call. The CDR3 sequence is 17 residues long. Germline V gene lookup returns CDR1 SGHRS and CDR2 YFSETQ. The CDR3 reads CASSYGLAGGRQETQYF.

V gene TRBV7-9 combines with J gene TRBJ2-6; TCRdb reports TRBD2, a call that lacks DNA to check it against. Germline V lookup: CDR1 SEHNR, CDR2 FQNEAQ (reference sequence). CDR3 length: 16 residues. The CDR3 protein is CASSFAVSPGANVLTF.

The V and J genes are TRBV29-1 and TRBJ2-2. Per germline, CDR1 SQVTM and CDR2 ANQGSEA. The CDR3 loop spans 15 amino acids. CDR3 loop: CSVRRTTTNTGELFF.

CDR3 residues: CSVLEGSGNTEAFF. The chain employs TRBV29-1 and TRBJ1-1. Looked up from germline, CDR1 is SQVTM and CDR2 is ANQGSEA. The CDR3 runs 14 residues.

This chain connects TRBV29-1 to TRBJ1-2. The length of the CDR3 is 15 residues. In germline, CDR1 is SQVTM, CDR2 ANQGSEA. CDR3: CSVEGLGSPYYGYTF.

The chain combines TRBV10-3 with TRBJ1-1; TCRdb's D call of TRBD1 is untestable without DNA. This CDR3 region has 12 residues. Per the germline V gene, CDR1 is ENHRY and CDR2 is SYGVKD. The CDR3 is CATGDRYTEAFF.

J is TRBJ2-3 and V is TRBV5-6; the D gene TCRdb calls, TRBD2, cannot be checked with no DNA. Germline CDR1 is SGHDT and CDR2 is YYEEEE. The CDR3 runs to 20 residues. CDR3 residues: CASSLRTSGIGTRSTDTQYF. Using reference TRBV5-6 and TRBJ2-3 for the parts outside the CDR3, the full variable domain is DAGVTQSPTHLIKTRGQQVTLRCSPKSGHDTVSWYQQALGQGPQFIFQYYEEEERQRGNFPDRFSGHQFPNYSSELNVNALLLGDSALYLCASSLRTSGIGTRSTDTQYFGPGTRLTVL.

The V gene is TRBV2, the J gene TRBJ2-3; TCRdb returns TRBD2, unconfirmable since there is no DNA. CDR1 SNHLY and CDR2 FYNNEI come from the germline V gene. The CDR3 spans 14 residues. The CDR3 spells CAVPTSGEADTQYF.

V is TRBV5-1 and J is TRBJ1-3; TCRdb returns TRBD1, unconfirmable since there is no DNA. The CDR3 loop spans 14 amino acids. Germline loops: CDR1 SGHRS, CDR2 YFSETQ. The CDR3 loop reads CASSLYGQENTIYF.

The rearrangement uses TRBV6-5 and TRBJ1-2; the D gene TCRdb calls, TRBD1, cannot be checked with no DNA. The CDR3 totals 16 residues. Germline V gene lookup returns CDR1 MNHEY and CDR2 SVGAGI. CDR3: CASSYSSGGRNYGYTF.

This chain uses TRBV12-3 or TRBV12-4 with TRBJ2-7; there is no DNA to check the TCRdb D call of TRBD1. The CDR3 totals 15 residues. This CDR3 is CASSGPGTNPYEQYF.

V gene TRBV5-1 combines with J gene TRBJ2-2. The CDR3 has 15 residues. CDR1 is SGHRS and CDR2 is YFSETQ in the germline V gene. The CDR3 protein is CASSSAFGNTGELFF.

This chain uses TRBV10-3 with TRBJ1-1; as DNA is missing, the TRBD1 call by TCRdb cannot be tested. This CDR3 contains 13 residues. CDR1 ENHRY and CDR2 SYGVKD come from the germline V gene. CDR3 protein: CAISDRKTAPAFF.

The chain couples TRBV7-8 to TRBJ2-1; the D call of TRBD2 rests on TCRdb alone, since no DNA is present to check it. CDR1 is SGHVS, CDR2 FQNEAQ, per germline. CDR3 length equals 16 residues. The CDR3: CASSAGTALSYNEQFF.

V and J are TRBV20-1 and TRBJ2-7; the D gene TCRdb calls, TRBD1, cannot be checked with no DNA. This CDR3 contains 13 residues. Germline V CDR1 and CDR2: DFQATT, SNEGSKA (reference sequence). CDR3 amino acids: CSASGGAAYEQYF.

The CDR3 sequence is CASSFGQGYTEAFF. The chain uses TRBV27 and TRBJ1-1; TCRdb's D call of TRBD1 is untestable without DNA. From germline, CDR1 is MNHEY and CDR2 SMNVEV (reference sequence). The CDR3 extends over 14 amino acids.

The V call is TRBV7-3, the J call TRBJ2-5. This CDR3 has 13 residues. CDR1 and CDR2 from the germline V gene are SGHTA and FQGTGA. CDR3 residues: CASSSPSGETQYF.

The rearrangement uses TRBV7-9 and TRBJ1-2; TCRdb calls TRBD1, which cannot be checked without DNA. This CDR3 spans 15 amino acids. In germline, CDR1 is SEHNR, CDR2 FQNEAQ (reference sequence). This CDR3 reads CASSPQGSNNYGYTF.

The J gene is TRBJ2-5, the V gene TRBV3-1; TCRdb calls TRBD2, which cannot be checked without DNA. The CDR3 is made up of 15 amino acids. The germline gives CDR1 LGHDT, CDR2 YNNKEL (reference sequence). CDR3 sequence: CASSHTSGGAETQYF.

This chain connects TRBV6-2 or TRBV6-3 to TRBJ1-5; TCRdb calls TRBD1, which cannot be checked without DNA. The CDR3 totals 14 residues. The germline gives CDR1 MNHEY, CDR2 SVGEGT. This CDR3 reads CASSGPMLDQPQHF.